Below are 4 T cell receptor beta chains sequenced from a single sample in a study of control samples from healthy donors and cancer patients. Repertoires were generated with immunoSEQ multiplex PCR, while TCRdb's copy carries only in-frame clones and drops some. Here the sample spans about 170,000 clones, 80% to 90% being singletons. Sample: blood. These receptors originate from a man aged 25 to 40 in good health.

The chain is built from TRBV19 and TRBJ1-4, with a possible D match to TRBD1 (5 bases). The CDR3 spans 14 residues. The germline V gene encodes CDR1 LNHDA and CDR2 SQIVND (reference sequence). Trimming left V 7 bases short and J 3 bases short, with 12 bases between. This CDR3 is CASNPWGPNEKLFF. As DNA, the CDR3 is TGTGCCAGTAACCCTTGGGGCCCTAATGAAAAACTGTTTTTT.

The V call is TRBV28, the J call TRBJ1-4; D is unclear. The CDR3 contains 14 residues. Trimming removed 5 bases at V and 6 bases at J, with 13 bases between. Per germline, CDR1 MDHEN and CDR2 SYDVKM. CDR3 nucleotide sequence: TGTGCCAGCAGTCGAGACGTGGGCTATGAAAAACTGTTTTTT. It yields the protein CASSRDVGYEKLFF. The variable domain in full, completed from reference TRBV28 and TRBJ1-4, reads DVKVTQSSRYLVKRTGEKVFLECVQDMDHENMFWYRQDPGLGLRLIYFSYDVKMKEKGDIPEGYSVSREKKERFSLILESASTNQTSMYLCASSRDVGYEKLFFGSGTQLSVL.

The chain recombines TRBV11-2 with TRBJ2-5, with D unclear. Per germline, CDR1 SGHAT and CDR2 FQNNGV. The CDR3 sequence is 14 residues long. Trimming left V 2 bases short and J 0 bases short, with 7 bases between. CDR3 sequence reads: CASSLPAYQETQYF. The CDR3 region has the DNA TGTGCCAGCAGCTTACCGGCGTACCAAGAGACCCAGTACTTC.

V is TRBV7-9 and J is TRBJ2-7; D unclear. Germline V gene lookup returns CDR1 SEHNR and CDR2 FQNEAQ (reference sequence). Trimming removed 4 bases from V and 5 bases from J, with 12 bases in between. The CDR3 has 13 amino acids. DNA of the CDR3: TGTGCCAGCAGCTCCGAACGACAAGACGAGCAGTACTTC. This encodes CASSSERQDEQYF. Full variable domain (missing parts from reference TRBV7-9 and TRBJ2-7): DTGVSQNPRHKITKRGQNVTFRCDPISEHNRLYWYRQTLGQGPEFLTYFQNEAQLEKSRLLSDRFSAERPKGSFSTLEIQRTEQGDSAMYLCASSSERQDEQYFGPGTRLTVT.